This T cell receptor (beta chain) comes out of a study of blood T cell repertoires in COVID-19 (dated by TCRdb to the early 2020s). For the study in its entirety: Samples covering the acute and convalescent phases of COVID-19 were provided by collaborators in the United States, Italy and Spain. Where available, HLA class I and class II types were obtained from metadata supplied by the sample provider rather than from assay-based typing. The repertoires were made available in a free public database intended to serve as a resource for research on the immune response to SARS-CoV-2. The prospective study material was composed of cDNA or gDNA derived from T cells, B-cell-depleted T cells, or PBMCs. A de-identified subject ID, COVID-19 status, age in years and sex were almost always included in the sample metadata. Samples were obtained from the ongoing ImmuneRACE study (first 160 participants) and from 1,000 to 1,500 subjects provided by 6 global collaborators. Subjects who had been exposed to COVID-19, were actively infected with it, or had recovered from it provided the deeply sampled blood TCRbeta repertoires that made up the dataset. The full study reports these points: Clinical and demographic metadata were provided uncurated, with the amount varying by source and participant.

For this clone: Its antigen remains unidentified. The record has no base qualities; no much larger clone is one base away.

From cysteine to phenylalanine, the CDR3 is 17 amino acids long. The sequence is cut down to CDR3 DNA, 51 bases in frame from base 1. For CDR1 and CDR2, the germline V gene (reference sequence) lists PRHDT and FYEKMQ. V is reduced by 4 bases and J by 8 bases, leaving a spacing of 26 bases between them. TCRbeta CDR3 regions were amplified from genomic DNA by means of the immunoSEQ Assay, a bias-controlled multiplex PCR. Processing in the source paper ran as follows. The number of nucleated cells in each sample was estimated by amplification of reference gene primers within the assay. To quantify the absolute abundance of each unique TCRbeta CDR3 rearrangement, sequence reads were collapsed and filtered. For each sample, productive Simpson clonality was calculated by taking the square root of Simpson's diversity index across productive rearrangements. In its TCRdb copy, this immuneACCESS table keeps in-frame sequences only and misses some clones. Where compared with another copy, unresolved V genes explain less than half of these, and the others have no known cause. Clonal size and the V and J genes are those of that table, whereas D and trimming came from the DNA. The sample table lists 45,000 to 50,000 clones, around 79% of them with a count of one. About 18% of the sample lies in the top ten.

Whole blood was collected in K2EDTA tubes by collaborating institutions according to the institutions' own protocols. For TCRbeta analysis, collaborators shipped samples in one of three forms: frozen whole blood, isolated PBMCs, or DNA extracted from either of those sample types. The V and J genes are TRBV13 and TRBJ1-2; no confident D gene assignment can be made. This TCR derives from a human donor with active or convalescent COVID-19. The donor label of this sample is uncertain. The sequencing sample was made of peripheral blood. DNA sequence: TGTGCCAGCAGCTCCATCTCGGAATCGAGTTCATCAGGAGGCTACACCTTC. The encoded protein is CASSSISESSSSGGYTF.